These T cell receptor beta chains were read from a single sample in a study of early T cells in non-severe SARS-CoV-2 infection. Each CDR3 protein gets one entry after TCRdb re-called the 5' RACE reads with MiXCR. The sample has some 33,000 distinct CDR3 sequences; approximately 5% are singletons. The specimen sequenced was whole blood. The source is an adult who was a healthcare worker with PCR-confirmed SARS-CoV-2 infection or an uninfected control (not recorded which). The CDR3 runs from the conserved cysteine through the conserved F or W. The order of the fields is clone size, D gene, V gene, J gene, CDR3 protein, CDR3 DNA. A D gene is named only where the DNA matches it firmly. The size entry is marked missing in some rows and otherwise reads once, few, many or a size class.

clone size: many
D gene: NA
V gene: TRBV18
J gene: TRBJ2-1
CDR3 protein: CASSPYGNEQFF
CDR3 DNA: TGTGCCAGCTCACCGTACGGCAATGAGCAGTTCTTC

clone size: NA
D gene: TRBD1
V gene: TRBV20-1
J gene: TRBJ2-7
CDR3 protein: CSANPGTGTYEQYF
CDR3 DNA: TGCAGTGCTAATCCTGGGACAGGGACATACGAGCAGTACTTC

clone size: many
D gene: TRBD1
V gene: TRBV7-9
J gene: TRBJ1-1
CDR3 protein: CASSLDGQAGNTEAFF
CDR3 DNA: TGTGCCAGCAGCTTAGACGGACAGGCGGGGAACACTGAAGCTTTCTTT

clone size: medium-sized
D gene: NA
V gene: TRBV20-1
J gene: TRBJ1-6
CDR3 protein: CSARDLQGDSPLHF
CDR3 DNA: TGCAGTGCTAGAGATCTACAGGGAGATTCACCCCTCCACTTT

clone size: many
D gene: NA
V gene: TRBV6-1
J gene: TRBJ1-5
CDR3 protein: CASSEGKIISNQPQHF
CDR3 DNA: TGTGCCAGCAGTGAAGGAAAGATTATTAGCAATCAGCCCCAGCATTTT

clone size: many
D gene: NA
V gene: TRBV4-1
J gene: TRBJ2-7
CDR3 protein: CASSQWPGDEQYF
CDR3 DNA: TGCGCCAGCAGCCAATGGCCAGGGGACGAGCAGTACTTC

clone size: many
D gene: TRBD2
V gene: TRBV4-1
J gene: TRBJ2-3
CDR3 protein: CASSHRQRGSTDTQYF
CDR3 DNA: TGCGCCAGCAGCCACCGACAGCGGGGAAGCACAGATACGCAGTATTTT

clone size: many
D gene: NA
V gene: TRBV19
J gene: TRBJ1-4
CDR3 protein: CASSHQSGSSVSGKLFF
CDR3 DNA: TGTGCCAGTAGTCATCAGTCGGGGTCTAGCGTCTCTGGAAAACTGTTTTTT

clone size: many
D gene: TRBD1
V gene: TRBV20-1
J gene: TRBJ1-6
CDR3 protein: CSARVGTVGISPLHF
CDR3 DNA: TGCAGTGCTAGAGTAGGGACAGTTGGGATTTCACCCCTCCACTTT

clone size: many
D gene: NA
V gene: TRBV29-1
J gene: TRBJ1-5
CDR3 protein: CSVEDHDQPQHF
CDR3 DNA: TGCAGCGTTGAAGATCATGACCAGCCCCAGCATTTT

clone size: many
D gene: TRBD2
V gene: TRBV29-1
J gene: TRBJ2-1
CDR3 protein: CSVALAGVLNEQFF
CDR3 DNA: TGCAGCGTTGCTCTAGCGGGGGTCCTCAATGAGCAGTTCTTC

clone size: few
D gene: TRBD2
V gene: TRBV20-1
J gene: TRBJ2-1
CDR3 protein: CSAPPKTGGTAYNEQFF
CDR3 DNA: TGCAGTGCTCCTCCGAAGACGGGGGGGACCGCCTACAATGAGCAGTTCTTC

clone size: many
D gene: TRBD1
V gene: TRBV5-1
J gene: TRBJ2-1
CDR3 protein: CASSLGDSLWEQFF
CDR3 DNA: TGCGCCAGCAGCCTTGGGGACAGCCTGTGGGAGCAGTTCTTC